Presented here are 13 T cell receptor beta chains from one specimen sequenced in a study of blood T cell repertoires in COVID-19. Sequencing used immunoSEQ multiplex PCR; TCRdb keeps in-frame clones, though not all of them. The data contain tens of thousands of clones, 91% of them singletons. Input material: peripheral blood. The receptors were gathered from a man in his 60s with acute or convalescent COVID-19.

The chain carries TRBV20-1 and TRBJ1-2; the D is unclear. Per germline, CDR1 DFQATT and CDR2 SNEGSKA (reference sequence). V was trimmed by 0 bases and J by 8 bases, leaving 7 bases between them. This CDR3 comprises 11 residues. The CDR3 bases are TGCAGTGCTAGAGATCTCGTGGGCTACACCTTC. Residues: CSARDLVGYTF.

This rearrangement joins TRBV2 to TRBJ2-2; D not certain. V was trimmed by 6 bases and J by 1 base, leaving 3 bases between them. This CDR3 has 12 residues. Germline CDR1 reads SNHLY; CDR2 reads FYNNEI. CDR3 protein: CASRQNTGELFF. For the CDR3, the DNA is TGTGCCAGCAGACAGAACACCGGGGAGCTGTTTTTT. The whole variable domain, remainder taken from reference TRBV2 and TRBJ2-2, is EPEVTQTPSHQVTQMGQEVILRCVPISNHLYFYWYRQILGQKVEFLVSFYNNEISEKSEIFDDQFSVERPDGSNFTLKIRSTKLEDSAMYFCASRQNTGELFFGEGSRLTVL.

The rearrangement uses TRBV5-1 and TRBJ1-6; 11 nucleotides match TRBD1. CDR1 SGHRS and CDR2 YFSETQ come from the germline V gene. The V gene end was trimmed by 4 bases and the J gene end by 11 bases; junction bases not matched to a gene: 8. This CDR3 has 15 amino acids. CDR3 DNA sequence: TGCGCCAGCAGCACGGACAGGGGGCGGGAGACACCCCTCCACTTT. Protein product: CASSTDRGRETPLHF. Together with reference TRBV5-1 and TRBJ1-6, the CDR3 gives the full variable domain: KAGVTQTPRYLIKTRGQQVTLSCSPISGHRSVSWYQQTPGQGLQFLFEYFSETQRNKGNFPGRFSGRQFSNSRSEMNVSTLELGDSALYLCASSTDRGRETPLHFGNGTRLTVT.

This rearrangement joins TRBV5-1 to TRBJ2-3; a weak D match, TRBD2 (5 bases). Trimming pared 4 bases from V and 0 bases from J, leaving 12 bases between. There are 15 residues in the CDR3. Germline CDR1 SGHRS, CDR2 YFSETQ. The CDR3 loop is CASSPGSPSTDTQYF. The CDR3 DNA reads TGCGCCAGCAGCCCTGGGAGTCCCAGCACAGATACGCAGTATTTT.

This chain joins TRBV19 and TRBJ1-5; perhaps TRBD1 as D (6 bases). The CDR3 covers 16 residues. Germline CDR1 is LNHDA and CDR2 is SQIVND (reference sequence). V was trimmed by 1 base and J by 0 bases, leaving 10 bases between them. The CDR3 DNA follows: TGTGCCAGTAGTATAGGGCAGGGACATAGCAATCAGCCCCAGCATTTT. Translated, it gives CASSIGQGHSNQPQHF.

This rearrangement joins TRBV5-1 to TRBJ1-5; TRBD1 might be the D (5 bases). V was clipped by 0 bases and J by 4 bases, with 11 bases between them. The CDR3 covers 15 residues. The germline V gene encodes CDR1 SGHRS and CDR2 YFSETQ. The CDR3 here is CASSLDGGWNQPQHF. The CDR3 nucleotides are TGCGCCAGCAGCTTGGACGGGGGGTGGAATCAGCCCCAGCATTTT.

This chain uses TRBV5-4 with TRBJ1-2, with 7 bases matching TRBD1. In germline, CDR1 is SGHNT, CDR2 YYREEE (reference sequence). The CDR3 is 14 residues long. V lost 2 bases, J lost 5 bases, and 6 bases stayed unmatched. The CDR3 loop reads CASSLGDSVYGYTF. The CDR3 DNA reads TGTGCCAGCAGCTTAGGGGACAGCGTATATGGCTACACCTTC. The whole variable domain, filled in from reference TRBV5-4 and TRBJ1-2, reads ETGVTQSPTHLIKTRGQQVTLRCSSQSGHNTVSWYQQALGQGPQFIFQYYREEENGRGNFPPRFSGLQFPNYSSELNVNALELDDSALYLCASSLGDSVYGYTFGSGTRLTVV.

This clone was seen once. The rearrangement links TRBV2 to TRBJ2-7, with D possibly being TRBD2 (6 bases). The CDR3 has 13 amino acids. Trimming took off 4 bases at V and 3 bases at J, with 10 bases between the two ends. Germline V lookup: CDR1 SNHLY, CDR2 FYNNEI. CDR3 residues: CASSGGRYYEQYV. CDR3 DNA: TGTGCCAGCAGTGGAGGGAGGTACTACGAGCAGTACGTC.

V and J are TRBV7-9 and TRBJ2-3, with TRBD2 as a possible D gene (6 bases). V was pared by 1 base and J by 8 bases, with 7 bases between. The CDR3 totals 12 residues. The germline V gene has CDR1 SEHNR and CDR2 FQNEAQ (reference sequence). The CDR3 sequence: CASSLEEGTQYF. The CDR3 nucleotides are TGTGCCAGCAGCTTAGAGGAGGGTACGCAGTATTTT.

This chain links TRBV2 with TRBJ1-2, with 8 bases lining up with TRBD1. CDR3 length equals 15 residues. The germline V gene has CDR1 SNHLY and CDR2 FYNNEI. The V segment lost 7 bases and the J segment 3 bases; nucleotides outside the gene matches: 10. CDR3 sequence reads: CASTPWDRRYYGYTF. DNA for the CDR3: TGTGCCAGCACTCCCTGGGACAGGAGATACTATGGCTACACCTTC.

This chain links TRBV27 with TRBJ2-7; 8 bases map to TRBD1. In germline, CDR1 is MNHEY, CDR2 SMNVEV (reference sequence). CDR3 length: 16 amino acids. Losses at the gene ends were 6 bases for V and 3 bases for J; bases not matched to a gene: 13. CDR3 protein: CASRPETGGNFYEQYF. CDR3 DNA: TGTGCCAGCAGACCGGAAACAGGGGGTAATTTCTACGAGCAGTACTTC.

This chain connects TRBV4-3 to TRBJ2-7, with 7 bases matching TRBD2. The trim removed 1 base at V and 4 bases at J, leaving 4 bases unmatched. From germline, CDR1 is LGHNA and CDR2 YSLEER. The length of the CDR3 is 14 residues. In DNA, the CDR3 is TGCGCCAGCAGCCAAGGGGTTAGCGGGTACGAGCAGTACTTC. Amino acids: CASSQGVSGYEQYF.

The chain uses TRBV5-6 and TRBJ2-3; possible D gene TRBD2, 6 bases. The CDR3 totals 15 residues. V shed 3 bases and J shed 0 bases, with 11 bases lying between them. CDR1 is SGHDT and CDR2 is YYEEEE in the germline V gene. The CDR3 is CASSYGSISTDTQYF. DNA of the CDR3: TGTGCCAGCAGCTACGGGAGTATTAGCACAGATACGCAGTATTTT.